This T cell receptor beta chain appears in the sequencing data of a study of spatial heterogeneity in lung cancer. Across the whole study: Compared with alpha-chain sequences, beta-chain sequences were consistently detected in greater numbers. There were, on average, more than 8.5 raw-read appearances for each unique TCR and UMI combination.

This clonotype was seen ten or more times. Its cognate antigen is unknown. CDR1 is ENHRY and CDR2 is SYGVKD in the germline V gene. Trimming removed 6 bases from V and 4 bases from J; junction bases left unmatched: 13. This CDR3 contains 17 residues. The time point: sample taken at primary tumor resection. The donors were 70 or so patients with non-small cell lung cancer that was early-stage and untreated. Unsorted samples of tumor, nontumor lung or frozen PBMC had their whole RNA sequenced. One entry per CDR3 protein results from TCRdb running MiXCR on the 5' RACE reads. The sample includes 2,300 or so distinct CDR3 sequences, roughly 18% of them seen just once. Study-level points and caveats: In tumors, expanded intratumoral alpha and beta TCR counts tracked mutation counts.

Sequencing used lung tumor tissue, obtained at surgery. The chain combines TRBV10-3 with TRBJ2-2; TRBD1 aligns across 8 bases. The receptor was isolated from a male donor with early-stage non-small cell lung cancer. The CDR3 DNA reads TGTGCCATCAGGGACTTGACAGGGGAGCGTGGCACCGGGGAGCTGTTTTTT. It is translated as CAIRDLTGERGTGELFF.